These T cell receptor beta chains were read from a single sample in a study of T-cell reconstitution after alpha-beta-depleted transplantation in children. Each CDR3 protein is one row after TCRdb ran MiXCR on the PCR reads. The data contain approximately 510,000 distinct CDR3 sequences, 15% to 20% of them seen just once; the ten biggest clones take up 3.3%. The sample in question was PBMCs from the stem cell graft donor, obtained from the stem cell graft. The receptors derive from a human donor who donated a stem cell graft to a child with acute lymphoblastic leukemia. The conserved cysteine and the conserved F or W are not part of the CDR3 here. Fields, in order: V gene, clone size, J gene, CDR3 protein. Not every row has a clone size; where given, it reads once, few, many or a size class.

TRBV9	-	TRBJ1-2	ASSGGAPHYGYT
TRBV18	few	TRBJ1-5	ASSPDGSGGSNQPQH
TRBV10-2	many	TRBJ2-3	ASGWTSGSPGPTDTQY
TRBV5-1	-	TRBJ2-7	ASAPEKGKQY
TRBV7-9	-	TRBJ1-1	ASSAGGRNTEAF
TRBV20-1	-	TRBJ2-2	SARATTGDTGELF
TRBV20-1	few	TRBJ2-3	SARSAGRADTQY
TRBV5-1	few	TRBJ1-1	ASSTGAGTEAF
TRBV4-1	-	TRBJ2-1	ASSPLTAHGVNEQF
TRBV4-1	few	TRBJ1-2	ASSQVMGQGMAYGYT
TRBV12-3/TRBV12-4	few	TRBJ2-3	ASSTPPRVTDTQY
TRBV19	few	TRBJ2-3	ASSPRTGATTDTQY
TRBV25-1	-	TRBJ2-2	ASSQDRPTYTGELF
TRBV12-3/TRBV12-4	-	TRBJ1-5	ASIQTGGDQPQH
TRBV2	-	TRBJ2-2	ASSRDRGRPGELF
TRBV5-1	-	TRBJ2-7	ASSLESSGAYEQY
TRBV5-1	-	TRBJ2-7	ASSLEVQGRYEQY
TRBV5-1	many	TRBJ2-1	ASSRGYNEQF
TRBV29-1	-	TRBJ2-1	SVGTTSGNEQF
TRBV27	few	TRBJ2-2	ASSLYSGGTGELF
TRBV9	few	TRBJ1-1	ASGREQSVNTEAF
TRBV19	-	TRBJ1-1	ASTATGGDMNTEAF
TRBV29-1	-	TRBJ2-2	SVEDRIGQGRNGELF